Presented here are 7 T cell receptor beta chains from one specimen sequenced in a study of blood T cells in healthy people across ages. Primed by a sample-barcoded 5' primer and a J-beta primer mix, a second PCR proceeded for roughly 6 to 12 cycles. TCRdb redid the calling of the 5' RACE reads with MiXCR, one entry per CDR3 protein. The table records about 1,500,000 distinct CDR3 sequences, roughly 40% of them present only once. Sequencing was carried out using blood. All receptors derive from a woman under 30 in good health.

The chain couples TRBV6-6 to TRBJ2-5; TRBD2 matches at 8 bases. J was trimmed by 2 bases and V by 0 bases; bases with no gene match: 5. CDR1 is MNHNY and CDR2 is SVGAGI in the germline V gene (reference sequence). This CDR3 has 16 residues. The CDR3 sequence is CASSYSSGTAQETQYF. CDR3 bases: TGTGCCAGCAGTTACTCTAGCGGGACTGCGCAAGAGACCCAGTACTTC.

The chain uses TRBV11-1 and TRBJ1-1, with D possibly matching TRBD1 (5 bases). The CDR3 is made up of 15 amino acids. Trimming pared 4 bases from V and 6 bases from J, leaving 18 bases between. The germline V gene encodes CDR1 SGHAT and CDR2 FQDESV (reference sequence). The CDR3 loop reads CASSWGGGQVAEAFF. Here the CDR3 DNA reads TGTGCCAGCAGCTGGGGCGGAGGGCAGGTCGCTGAAGCTTTCTTT.

The V call is TRBV3-1, the J call TRBJ2-7; 7 bases are a match to TRBD1. V was pared by 5 bases and J by 3 bases, with 7 bases of the junction left unmatched. The CDR3 runs 14 residues. CDR1 is LGHDT and CDR2 is YNNKEL in the germline V gene (reference sequence). The CDR3 is CASSSGTEFYEQYF. CDR3 nucleotide sequence: TGTGCCAGCAGCTCCGGGACAGAATTCTACGAGCAGTACTTC.

The CDR3: CSARDFIRGVTYNEQFF. CDR3 nucleotides: TGCAGTGCTAGAGATTTCATTAGGGGTGTCACCTACAATGAGCAGTTCTTC. J is TRBJ2-1 and V is TRBV20-1; D might be TRBD1 (5 bases). The CDR3 runs to 17 residues. Germline V gene data show CDR1 as DFQATT and CDR2 as SNEGSKA (reference sequence). Between the trimmed V and J ends, which lost 0 bases and 2 bases, there was a span of 17 bases.

The gene calls are TRBV6-2 or TRBV6-3 and TRBJ2-7; 9 nucleotides match TRBD1. Germline CDR1 reads MNHEY; CDR2 reads SVGEGT. V was clipped by 0 bases and J by 11 bases; unmatched bases: 14. CDR3 size: 16 residues. CDR3 region: CASSYSTGDGTGNKYF. The CDR3 coding sequence is TGTGCCAGCAGTTACTCGACGGGTGATGGGACAGGGAATAAGTACTTC.

The chain's CDR3 is CAISDSGVRQETQYF. CDR3 nucleotides: TGTGCCATCAGTGACTCGGGGGTACGCCAAGAGACCCAGTACTTC. The chain uses TRBV10-3 and TRBJ2-5; TRBD2 might be the D (6 bases). Between the trimmed V and J ends, which lost 3 bases and 1 base, there was a span of 12 bases. Germline V lookup: CDR1 ENHRY, CDR2 SYGVKD. CDR3 length: 15 amino acids.

The rearrangement uses TRBV5-1 and TRBJ2-7; no firm D call. Germline assignment: CDR1 SGHRS and CDR2 YFSETQ. CDR3 length equals 15 residues. V was trimmed by 1 base and J by 0 bases, leaving 11 bases between them. The CDR3 region is CASSLSAISSYEQYF. In DNA, the CDR3 is TGCGCCAGCAGCTTGAGTGCGATAAGCTCCTACGAGCAGTACTTC.